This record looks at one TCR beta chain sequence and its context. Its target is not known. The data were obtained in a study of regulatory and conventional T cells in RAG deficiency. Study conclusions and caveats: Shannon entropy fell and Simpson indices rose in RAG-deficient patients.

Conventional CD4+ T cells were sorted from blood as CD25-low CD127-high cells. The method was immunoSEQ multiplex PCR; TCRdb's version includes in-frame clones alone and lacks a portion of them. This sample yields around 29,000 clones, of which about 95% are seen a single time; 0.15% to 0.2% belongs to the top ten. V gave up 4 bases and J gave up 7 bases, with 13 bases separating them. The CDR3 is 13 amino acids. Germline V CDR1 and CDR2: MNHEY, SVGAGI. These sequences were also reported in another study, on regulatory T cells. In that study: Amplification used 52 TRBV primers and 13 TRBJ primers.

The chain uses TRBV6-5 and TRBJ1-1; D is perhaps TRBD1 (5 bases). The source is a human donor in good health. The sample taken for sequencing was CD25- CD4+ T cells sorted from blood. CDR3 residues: CASSFPGLREAFF. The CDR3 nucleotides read TGTGCCAGCAGTTTTCCGGGACTCCGTGAAGCTTTCTTT.